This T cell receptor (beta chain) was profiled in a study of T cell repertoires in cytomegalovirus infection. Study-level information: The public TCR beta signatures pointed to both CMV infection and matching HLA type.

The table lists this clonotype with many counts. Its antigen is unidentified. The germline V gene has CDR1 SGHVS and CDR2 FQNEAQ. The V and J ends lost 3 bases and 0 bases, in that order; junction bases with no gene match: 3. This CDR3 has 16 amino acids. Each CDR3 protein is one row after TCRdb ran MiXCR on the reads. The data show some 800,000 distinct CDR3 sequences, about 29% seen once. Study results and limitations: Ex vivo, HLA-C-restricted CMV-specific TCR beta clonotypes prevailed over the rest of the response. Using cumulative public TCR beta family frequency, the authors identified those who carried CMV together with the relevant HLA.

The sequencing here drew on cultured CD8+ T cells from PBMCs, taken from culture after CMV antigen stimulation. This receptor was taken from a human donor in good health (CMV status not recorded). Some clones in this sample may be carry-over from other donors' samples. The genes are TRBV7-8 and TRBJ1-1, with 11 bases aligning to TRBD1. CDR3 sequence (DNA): TGTGCCAGCAGCTTCGGACAGGGGGCCGTGAACACTGAAGCTTTCTTT. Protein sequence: CASSFGQGAVNTEAFF.